This TCR beta chain was obtained from a study of Graves' ophthalmopathy and Graves' hyperthyroidism. General study points: Ophthalmopathy progression cases were predicted by the model with roughly 64% sensitivity and approximately 74% specificity.

Amplified material comprised TCR beta CDR3 regions derived from RNA transcripts. HTBI-primed RT-PCR formed the first round, and a multiplex PCR formed the second. MiXCR was run by TCRdb on the multiplex PCR reads, yielding one entry per CDR3 protein. The table has about 700,000 distinct CDR3 sequences, around 40% seen once. This CDR3 is built from 13 residues. Trimming cost V 2 bases and J 7 bases, with 12 bases left between them. CDR1 is ENHRY, CDR2 SYGVKD, per germline. Concerning this clonotype: What it recognizes is unknown.

This receptor was taken from an adult man with Graves' ophthalmopathy. The source material was peripheral blood. This sequence joins TRBV10-3 and TRBJ2-7, with D maybe TRBD1 (6 bases). The CDR3 region is CAISETARGEQYF. CDR3 DNA sequence: TGTGCCATCAGTGAGACGGCCAGGGGTGAGCAGTACTTC.